Below, 2 T cell receptor beta chains from the same sample are listed, as sequenced in a study of T cell responses to AZD1222 COVID-19 vaccine. Produced via immunoSEQ multiplex PCR; TCRdb's table is partial and in-frame only. The sample comprises 130,000 or so clones, about 82% of which are singletons, and about 7.9% rests with the top ten. The specimen was peripheral blood, collected 28 days after the second dose of the MenACWY control vaccine. The receptor set was obtained from an adult who received the MenACWY meningococcal vaccine as a control.

The chain carries TRBV6-7 and TRBJ1-2, with no clear D. TRBV6-7 has ORF status, its function being uncertain. V lost 2 bases to trimming and J lost 5 bases, with 18 bases between them. This CDR3 is built from 16 residues. CDR3 DNA sequence: TGTGCCAGCAGTTACCTTTATGGCAGCCGGGAGTATGGCTACACCTTC. Amino acid sequence: CASSYLYGSREYGYTF.

V is TRBV6-2 or TRBV6-3 and J is TRBJ2-1; 10 bases line up with TRBD1. The CDR3 spans 13 residues. V was pared by 6 bases and J by 10 bases, with 6 bases of the junction left unmatched. Per the germline V gene, CDR1 is MNHEY and CDR2 is SVGEGT. The CDR3 nucleotides are TGTGCCAGCAGCGACAGGGGGCTAGGGGAGCAGTTCTTC. Its protein product is CASSDRGLGEQFF.